The clone carrying this T cell receptor beta chain occurred once. Its matching antigen is unknown. This entry is derived from a study of CD8+CD57+ T cells in acquired aplastic anemia. Background on the study: DNA recovered from sorted CD4+ and CD8+ cells had a mean of approximately 3 ug. Mean read depth for CD4+ cells from healthy donors was roughly 10 million. Study results and caveats: Patients were compared with controls for CD8+ Simpson's diversity, and no significant difference emerged. Patients and controls shared some 30 CD8+ CDR3 sequences.

The ends were cut back, 4 bases at V and 0 bases at J, with 13 bases in the middle. Per germline, CDR1 SNHLY and CDR2 FYNNEI. The CDR3 has 16 amino acids. TCR beta VDJ and CDR3 profiles were obtained from a genomic DNA template. TCRdb independently ran MiXCR on the reads; one entry per CDR3 protein. The table lists tens of thousands of distinct CDR3 sequences, 55% to 75% of them singletons. This TCR came from a human donor in good health, serving as a control. Sequenced material: sorted CD4+, CD8+, or CD8+CD57+ T cells (not recorded which) from PBMCs. The rearrangement links TRBV2 to TRBJ1-5; weak D call: TRBD1 (5 bases). DNA for the CDR3: TGTGCCAGCAGTGGGGACGCGGGGTATAGCAATCAGCCCCAGCATTTT. This gives the protein CASSGDAGYSNQPQHF.